What follows are 11 T cell receptor beta chains derived from one specimen sequenced in a study of cytomegalovirus exposure and HLA in healthy donors. Both 60 Vbeta primers and 13 Jbeta primers went into the PCR. Data came from immunoSEQ multiplex PCR; TCRdb stores just in-frame clones and leaves some out. Recorded for this sample: about 210,000 clones. The sequencing input was PBMCs. The source is a woman aged 25-40 years in good health and CMV-seropositive.

This sequence joins TRBV7-9 and TRBJ1-1, with a weak D call TRBD1 (5 bases). This CDR3 is 12 amino acids long. Germline V gene data show CDR1 as SEHNR and CDR2 as FQNEAQ (reference sequence). V dropped 5 bases and J dropped 11 bases, with 15 bases sitting between them. In DNA form, the CDR3 reads TGTGCCAGCAGCCCACTGGGCAGGGCGGCTTTCTTT. As protein: CASSPLGRAAFF.

In DNA form, the CDR3 reads TGTGCCAGCAGTGATGTACACCTCACCGGGGAGCTGTTTTTT. Residues: CASSDVHLTGELFF. The chain employs TRBV6-4 and TRBJ2-2; D is unresolved. V lost 3 bases and J lost 4, with 9 bases in between. Germline V gene sequence: CDR1 MRHNA, CDR2 SNTAGT. There are 14 residues in the CDR3.

The V and J genes are TRBV19 and TRBJ1-5; 8 nucleotides line up with TRBD1. There are 17 residues in the CDR3. With V trimmed by 10 bases and J by 0 bases, 14 bases remained unmatched. In germline, CDR1 is LNHDA, CDR2 SQIVND (reference sequence). The DNA for the CDR3 is TGTGCCACCCGAGGACAGGGCTGGGGGTATAGCAATCAGCCCCAGCATTTT. Protein product: CATRGQGWGYSNQPQHF. The whole variable domain, remainder taken from reference TRBV19 and TRBJ1-5, is DGGITQSPKYLFRKEGQNVTLSCEQNLNHDAMYWYRQDPGQGLRLIYYSQIVNDFQKGDIAEGYSVSREKKESFPLTVTSAQKNPTAFYLCATRGQGWGYSNQPQHFGDGTRLSIL.

V and J are TRBV29-1 and TRBJ2-1; TRBD1 matches at 7 bases. With V trimmed by 4 bases and J by 7 bases, 7 bases remained unmatched. This CDR3 has 13 amino acids. Germline CDR1 reads SQVTM; CDR2 reads ANQGSEA. Here the CDR3 reads CSVVRGFSNEQFF. The CDR3 bases are TGCAGCGTTGTCAGGGGGTTTTCGAATGAGCAGTTCTTC.

The genes are TRBV11-2 and TRBJ2-2; weak D call: TRBD2 (6 bases). V lost 5 bases to trimming and J lost 1 base, with 17 bases between them. Germline-derived CDR1 and CDR2 are SGHAT and FQNNGV. CDR3 size: 17 residues. For the CDR3, the DNA is TGTGCCAGCAGCCCGCTCGACAGCGGGCTGAACACCGGGGAGCTGTTTTTT. Protein product: CASSPLDSGLNTGELFF.

The CDR3 reads CASSLGTGGYEQYF. The CDR3 DNA reads as TGTGCCAGCAGTTTAGGGACAGGGGGCTACGAGCAGTACTTC. The chain has TRBV6-5 and TRBJ2-7, with 11 nucleotides matching TRBD1. V trimming: 4 bases; J trimming: 3 bases; junction bases outside the gene matches: 2. The CDR3 is 14 residues long. CDR1 and CDR2 from the germline V gene are MNHEY and SVGAGI.

The V call is TRBV27, the J call TRBJ2-5; TRBD2 matches at 8 bases. The last part of the DNA fits TRBJ2-7 better; the J call may be wrong. The germline gives CDR1 MNHEY, CDR2 SMNVEV (reference sequence). The CDR3 is made up of 13 amino acids. The CDR3 region has the DNA TGTGCCAGCAGTTTCCGGGAGGGCTACGAGCAGTACTTC. Its protein is CASSFREGYEQYF.

The genes are TRBV2 and TRBJ1-5, with 8 bases matching TRBD1. V lost 7 bases to trimming and J lost 3 bases; unmatched junction nucleotides: 14. CDR3 length equals 17 residues. The germline gives CDR1 SNHLY, CDR2 FYNNEI. CDR3 loop: CASMGTGAAYVNQPQHF. The DNA for the CDR3 is TGTGCCAGCATGGGGACAGGAGCCGCGTATGTCAATCAGCCCCAGCATTTT.

V is TRBV2 and J is TRBJ2-5; TRBD1 might be the D (6 bases). The V gene lost 6 bases and the J gene lost 4 bases, with 12 bases spanning the gap. The CDR3 contains 13 residues. Germline CDR1 is SNHLY and CDR2 is FYNNEI. Here the CDR3 reads CASSSDRRETQYF. CDR3 coding DNA: TGTGCCAGCAGCAGCGACAGGAGAGAGACCCAGTACTTC.

This chain connects TRBV6-6 to TRBJ2-3; 11 bases align to TRBD2. The trim removed 3 bases at V and 4 bases at J, leaving 3 bases unmatched. CDR3 length: 15 residues. Germline V CDR1 and CDR2: MNHNY, SVGAGI (reference sequence). As DNA, the CDR3 is TGTGCCAGCAGTTATGGACTAGCGGGCGCAGATACGCAGTATTTT. It encodes CASSYGLAGADTQYF.

This rearrangement joins TRBV7-9 to TRBJ1-3; D not resolved. This CDR3 region has 18 residues. Germline lookup yields CDR1 SEHNR and CDR2 FQNEAQ (reference sequence). The V gene lost 2 bases and the J gene lost 0 bases, with 17 bases spanning the gap. The CDR3 DNA sequence: TGTGCCAGCAGCTTACGGGAAAACCCCGAGCGCTCTGGAAACACCATATATTTT. As protein: CASSLRENPERSGNTIYF.